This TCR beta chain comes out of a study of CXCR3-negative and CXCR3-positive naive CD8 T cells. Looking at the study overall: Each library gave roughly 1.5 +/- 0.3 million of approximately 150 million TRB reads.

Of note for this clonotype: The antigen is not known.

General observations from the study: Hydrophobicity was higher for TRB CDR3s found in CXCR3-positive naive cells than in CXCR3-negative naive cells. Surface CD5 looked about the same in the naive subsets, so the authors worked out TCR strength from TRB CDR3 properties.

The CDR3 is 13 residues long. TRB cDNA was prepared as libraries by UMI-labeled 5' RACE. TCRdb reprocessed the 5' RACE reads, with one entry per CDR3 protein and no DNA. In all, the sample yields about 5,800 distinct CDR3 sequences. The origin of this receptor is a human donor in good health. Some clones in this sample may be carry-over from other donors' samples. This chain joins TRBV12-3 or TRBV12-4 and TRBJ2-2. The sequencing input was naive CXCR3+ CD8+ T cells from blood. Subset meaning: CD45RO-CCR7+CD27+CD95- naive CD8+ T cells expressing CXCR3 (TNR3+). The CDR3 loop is CDSSFRPTGELFF.